These T cell receptor beta chains were read from a single sample in a study of cytomegalovirus exposure and HLA in healthy donors. Libraries were prepared by immunoSEQ multiplex PCR; TCRdb keeps only in-frame clonotypes and omits some of them. Here the sample spans some 98,000 clones, roughly 9.4% being singletons. Sequencing was performed on PBMCs. The receptor source for this set is a man between 45 and 60 years old in good health and CMV-seropositive. The CDR3 runs from the conserved cysteine through the conserved F or W. A D gene is named only where the DNA matches it firmly. The size entry is marked missing in some rows and otherwise reads once, few, many or a size class.

TRBJ2-2	TRBV6-5	few	TRBD2	CASSYSSGRDTGELFF	TGTGCCAGCAGTTACTCTAGCGGGAGGGACACCGGGGAGCTGTTTTTT
TRBJ2-1	TRBV6-6	few	.	CASSYQTAYNEQFF	TGTGCCAGCAGTTATCAGACAGCCTACAATGAGCAGTTCTTC
TRBJ1-5	TRBV27	.	TRBD1	CASSSDRANQPQHF	TGTGCCAGCAGCTCCGACAGGGCGAATCAGCCCCAGCATTTT
TRBJ1-1	TRBV30	.	.	CAWSVLGRESVNTEAFF	TGTGCCTGGAGTGTACTCGGCAGGGAATCTGTGAACACTGAAGCTTTCTTT
TRBJ2-7	TRBV30	few	.	CAWSVLVSYEQYF	TGTGCCTGGAGTGTTTTAGTTTCCTACGAGCAGTACTTC
TRBJ1-1	TRBV7-2	.	.	CASSLVGVEAFF	TGTGCCAGCAGCTTAGTCGGGGTGGAAGCTTTCTTT
TRBJ2-7	TRBV29-1	.	TRBD2	CSVQRDPYEQYF	TGCAGCGTCCAGCGGGATCCCTACGAGCAGTACTTC
TRBJ2-7	TRBV10-1	.	.	CASSDLAGGPYEQYF	TGCGCCAGCAGTGACCTAGCAGGGGGGCCCTACGAGCAGTACTTC
TRBJ2-7	TRBV5-1	few	TRBD1	CASSLQGDIDEQYF	TGCGCCAGCAGCTTACAGGGGGATATCGACGAGCAGTACTTC
TRBJ2-1	TRBV7-2	few	.	CASSPFRAAEQFF	TGTGCCAGCAGCCCGTTCAGGGCAGCTGAGCAGTTCTTC
TRBJ1-2	TRBV5-5	.	.	CASSLAGDYRYGYTF	TGTGCCAGCAGCTTGGCAGGGGATTATCGATATGGCTACACCTTC
TRBJ2-7	TRBV5-8	few	TRBD1	CASSLFHRGPSFYEQYF	TGTGCCAGCAGCTTGTTCCACAGGGGACCTTCCTTTTACGAGCAGTACTTC
TRBJ2-6	TRBV7-7	.	TRBD1	CASSRDSLISGANVLTF	TGTGCTAGCAGCCGGGACAGCCTTATCTCTGGGGCCAACGTCCTGACTTTC
TRBJ2-5	TRBV28	few	.	CASSLFHRRETQYF	TGTGCCAGCAGTTTATTCCACAGGAGAGAGACCCAGTACTTC
TRBJ2-1	TRBV19	.	TRBD2	CASSKLAGDEQFF	TGTGCCAGTAGTAAACTAGCGGGAGATGAGCAGTTCTTC
TRBJ1-1	TRBV18	.	.	CASSPRSGSLTEAFF	TGTGCCAGCTCACCACGCTCAGGTTCACTCACTGAAGCTTTCTTT
TRBJ2-1	TRBV7-3	.	TRBD2	CASSLGSSGSNEQFF	TGTGCCAGCAGCTTAGGCTCTAGCGGGAGTAATGAGCAGTTCTTC
TRBJ1-3	TRBV5-1	.	.	CASSSYGNSGNTIYF	TGCGCCAGCAGCTCGTACGGTAACTCTGGAAACACCATATATTTT